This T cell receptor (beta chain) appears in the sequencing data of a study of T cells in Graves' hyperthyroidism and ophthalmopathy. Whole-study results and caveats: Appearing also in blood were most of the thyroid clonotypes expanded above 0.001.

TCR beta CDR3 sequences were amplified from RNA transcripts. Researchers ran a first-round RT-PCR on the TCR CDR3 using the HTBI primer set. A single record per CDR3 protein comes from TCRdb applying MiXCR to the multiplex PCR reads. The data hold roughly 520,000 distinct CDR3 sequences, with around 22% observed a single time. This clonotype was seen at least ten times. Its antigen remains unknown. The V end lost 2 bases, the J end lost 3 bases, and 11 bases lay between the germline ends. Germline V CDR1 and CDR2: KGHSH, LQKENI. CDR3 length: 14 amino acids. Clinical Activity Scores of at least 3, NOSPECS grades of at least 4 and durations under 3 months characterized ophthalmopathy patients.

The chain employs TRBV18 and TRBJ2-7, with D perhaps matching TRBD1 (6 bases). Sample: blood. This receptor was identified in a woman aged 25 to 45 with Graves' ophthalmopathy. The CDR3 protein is CASSPTGTNYEQYF. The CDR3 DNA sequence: TGTGCCAGCTCACCAACTGGGACAAACTACGAGCAGTACTTC.